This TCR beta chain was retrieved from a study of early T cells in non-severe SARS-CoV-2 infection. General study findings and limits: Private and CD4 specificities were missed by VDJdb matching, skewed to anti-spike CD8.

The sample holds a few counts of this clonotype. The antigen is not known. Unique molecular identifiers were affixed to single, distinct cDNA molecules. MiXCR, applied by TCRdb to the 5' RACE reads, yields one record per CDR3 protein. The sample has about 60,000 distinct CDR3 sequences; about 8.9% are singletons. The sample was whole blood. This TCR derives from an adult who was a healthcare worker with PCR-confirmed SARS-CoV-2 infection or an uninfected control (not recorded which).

The CDR3 loop reads CASSLDGTGSGYTF. The CDR3 DNA follows: TGCGCCAGCAGCTTGGATGGGACAGGGTCTGGCTACACCTTC. The genes are TRBV5-1 and TRBJ1-2; 9 positions agree with TRBD1. This CDR3 is built from 14 residues. Per the germline V gene, CDR1 is SGHRS and CDR2 is YFSETQ. V lost 0 bases to trimming and J lost 7 bases; unmatched junction nucleotides: 4.